This T cell receptor (beta chain) was retrieved from a study of blood T cell repertoires in COVID-19. Whole-study context: COVID-19 samples from acute and convalescent phases originated in the United States, Italy and Spain. Nucleic acid was either cDNA or gDNA, and it came from T cells, B-cell-depleted T cells, or PBMCs.

In the original workflow: Researchers report that nucleated cell counts were estimated from reference gene primer amplification. TCRdb keeps only in-frame clones here, not all; method: immunoSEQ multiplex PCR. V, J and clone size derive from that table, while D and trimming were established from the DNA sequence. The sample gives tens of thousands of clones, 75% to 90% of which show up once; 18% is in the top ten. CDR3 size: 15 residues. Trimming left V 0 bases short and J 9 bases short, with 15 bases between. Germline assignment: CDR1 LNHDA and CDR2 SQIVND (reference sequence). The clonotype originates from a man between 65 and 85 years old with active COVID-19. The sequencing input was peripheral blood. The J gene is TRBJ1-5, the V gene TRBV19; D might be TRBD1 (6 bases). DNA of the CDR3: TGTGCCAGTAGTATAGATCAGGGGCCCAACCGGCCCCAGCATTTT. It translates to CASSIDQGPNRPQHF.